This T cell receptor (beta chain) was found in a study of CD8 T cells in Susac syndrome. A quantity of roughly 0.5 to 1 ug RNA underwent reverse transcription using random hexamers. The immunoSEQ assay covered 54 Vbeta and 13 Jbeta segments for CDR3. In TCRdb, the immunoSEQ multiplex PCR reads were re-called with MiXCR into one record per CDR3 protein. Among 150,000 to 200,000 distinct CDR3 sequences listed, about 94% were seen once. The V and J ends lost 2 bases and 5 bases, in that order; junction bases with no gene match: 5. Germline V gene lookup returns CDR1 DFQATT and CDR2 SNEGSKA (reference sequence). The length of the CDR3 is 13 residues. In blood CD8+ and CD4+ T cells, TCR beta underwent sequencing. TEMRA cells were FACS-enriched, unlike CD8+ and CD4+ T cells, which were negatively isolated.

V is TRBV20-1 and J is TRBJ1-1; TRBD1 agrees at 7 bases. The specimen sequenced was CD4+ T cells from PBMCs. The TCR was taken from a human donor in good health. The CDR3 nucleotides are TGCAGTGCTAGAAAGACAGGGAGAACTGAAGCTTTCTTT. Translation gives CSARKTGRTEAFF.